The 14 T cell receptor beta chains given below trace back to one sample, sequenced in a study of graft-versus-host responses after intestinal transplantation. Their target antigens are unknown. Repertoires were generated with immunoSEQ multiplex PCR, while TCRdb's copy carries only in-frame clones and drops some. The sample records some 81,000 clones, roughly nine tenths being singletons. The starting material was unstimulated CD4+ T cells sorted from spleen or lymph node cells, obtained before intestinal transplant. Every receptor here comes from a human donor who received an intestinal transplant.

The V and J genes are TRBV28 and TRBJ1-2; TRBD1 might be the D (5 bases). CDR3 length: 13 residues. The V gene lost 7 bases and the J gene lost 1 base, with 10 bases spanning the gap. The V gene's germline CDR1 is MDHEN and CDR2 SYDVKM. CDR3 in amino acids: CASKLQGNYGYTF. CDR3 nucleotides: TGTGCCAGCAAGCTTCAGGGTAACTATGGCTACACCTTC.

The chain's CDR3 is CASSFSSQGSDSPLHF. The DNA of the CDR3 is TGCGCCAGCAGCTTCTCGTCGCAGGGGTCGGATTCACCCCTCCACTTT. The chain is built from TRBV5-1 and TRBJ1-6, with D tentatively TRBD1 (6 bases). The CDR3 loop spans 16 amino acids. The germline V gene encodes CDR1 SGHRS and CDR2 YFSETQ. V lost 2 bases to trimming and J lost 8 bases, with 17 bases between them. The variable domain in full, with the rest retrieved from reference TRBV5-1 and TRBJ1-6, is KAGVTQTPRYLIKTRGQQVTLSCSPISGHRSVSWYQQTPGQGLQFLFEYFSETQRNKGNFPGRFSGRQFSNSRSEMNVSTLELGDSALYLCASSFSSQGSDSPLHFGNGTRLTVT.

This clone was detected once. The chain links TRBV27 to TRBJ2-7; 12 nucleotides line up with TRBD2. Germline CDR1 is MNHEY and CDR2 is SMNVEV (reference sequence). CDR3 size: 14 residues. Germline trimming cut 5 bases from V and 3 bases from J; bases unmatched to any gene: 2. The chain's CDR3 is CASSATSGSYEQYF. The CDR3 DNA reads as TGTGCCAGCAGTGCGACTAGCGGGAGCTACGAGCAGTACTTC.

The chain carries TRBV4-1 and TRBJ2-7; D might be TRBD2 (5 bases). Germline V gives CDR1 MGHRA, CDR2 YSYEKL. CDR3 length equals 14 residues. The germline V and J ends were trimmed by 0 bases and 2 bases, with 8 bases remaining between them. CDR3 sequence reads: CASSQEPSPYEQYF. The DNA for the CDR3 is TGCGCCAGCAGCCAAGAACCTAGCCCCTACGAGCAGTACTTC.

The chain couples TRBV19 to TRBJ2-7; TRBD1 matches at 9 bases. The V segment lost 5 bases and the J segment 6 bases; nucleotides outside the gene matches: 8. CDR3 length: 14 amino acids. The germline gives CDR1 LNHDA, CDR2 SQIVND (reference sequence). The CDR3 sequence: CASSPGQGAIEQYF. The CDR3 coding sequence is TGTGCCAGTAGTCCGGGACAGGGTGCGATCGAGCAGTACTTC.

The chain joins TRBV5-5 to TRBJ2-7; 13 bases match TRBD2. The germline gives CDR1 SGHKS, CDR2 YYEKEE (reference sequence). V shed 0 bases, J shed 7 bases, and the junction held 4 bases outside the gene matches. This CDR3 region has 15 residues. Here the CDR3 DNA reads TGTGCCAGCAGCTTGGGACTAGCGGGAGGTTATGAGCAGTACTTC. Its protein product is CASSLGLAGGYEQYF.

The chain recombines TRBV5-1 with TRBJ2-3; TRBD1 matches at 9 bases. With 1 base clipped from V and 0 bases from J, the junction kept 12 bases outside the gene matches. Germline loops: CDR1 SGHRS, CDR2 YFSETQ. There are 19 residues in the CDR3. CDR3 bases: TGCGCCAGCAGCTTGACGACCGGGACAGGGTCCAAGAGCACAGATACGCAGTATTTT. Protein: CASSLTTGTGSKSTDTQYF.

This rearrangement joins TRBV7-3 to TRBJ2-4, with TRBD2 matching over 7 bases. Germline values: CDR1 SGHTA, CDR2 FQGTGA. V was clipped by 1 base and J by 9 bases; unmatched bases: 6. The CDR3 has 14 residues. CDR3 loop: CASSLSGGNGIQYF. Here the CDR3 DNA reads TGTGCCAGCAGCTTAAGCGGGGGAAACGGCATTCAGTACTTC.

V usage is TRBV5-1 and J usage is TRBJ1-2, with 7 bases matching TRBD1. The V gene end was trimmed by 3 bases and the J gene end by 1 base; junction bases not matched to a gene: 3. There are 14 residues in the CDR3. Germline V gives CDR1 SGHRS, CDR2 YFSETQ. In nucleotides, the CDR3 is TGCGCCAGCAGCTCTCGACAGGGTAACTATGGCTACACCTTC. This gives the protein CASSSRQGNYGYTF.

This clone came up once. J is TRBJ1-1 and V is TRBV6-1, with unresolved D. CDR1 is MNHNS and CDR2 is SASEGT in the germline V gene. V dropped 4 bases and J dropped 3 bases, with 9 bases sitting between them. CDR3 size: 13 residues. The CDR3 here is CASSVMEYTEAFF. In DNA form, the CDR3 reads TGTGCCAGCAGTGTGATGGAGTACACTGAAGCTTTCTTT.

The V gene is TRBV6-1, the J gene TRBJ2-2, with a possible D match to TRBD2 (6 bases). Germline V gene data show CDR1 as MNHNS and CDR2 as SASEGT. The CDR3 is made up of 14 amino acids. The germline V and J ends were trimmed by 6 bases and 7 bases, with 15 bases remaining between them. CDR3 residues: CASRSGRGIGELFF. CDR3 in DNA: TGTGCCAGCAGGTCCGGGAGAGGGATCGGGGAGCTGTTTTTT.

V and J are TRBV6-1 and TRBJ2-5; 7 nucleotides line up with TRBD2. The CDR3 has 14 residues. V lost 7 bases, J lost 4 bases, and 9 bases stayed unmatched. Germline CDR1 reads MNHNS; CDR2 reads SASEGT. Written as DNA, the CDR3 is TGTGCCAGCATCCGGCGGGAGTTCAGAGAGACCCAGTACTTC. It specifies CASIRREFRETQYF.

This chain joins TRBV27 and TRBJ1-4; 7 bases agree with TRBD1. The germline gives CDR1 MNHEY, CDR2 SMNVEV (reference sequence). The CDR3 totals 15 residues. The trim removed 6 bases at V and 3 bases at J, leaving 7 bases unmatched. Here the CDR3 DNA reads TGTGCCAGCAGGGTGACAGGGCGAGCTAATGAAAAACTGTTTTTT. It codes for CASRVTGRANEKLFF.

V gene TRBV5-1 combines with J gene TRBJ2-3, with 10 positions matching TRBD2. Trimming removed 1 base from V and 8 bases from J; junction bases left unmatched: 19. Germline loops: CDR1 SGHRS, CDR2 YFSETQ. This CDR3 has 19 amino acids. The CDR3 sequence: CASSLRGSGGTKQGTTQYF. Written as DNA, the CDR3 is TGCGCCAGCAGCTTGCGGGGTAGCGGGGGGACCAAACAAGGAACTACGCAGTATTTT.